This is a list of T cell receptor beta chains from one sample in a study of graft-versus-host responses after intestinal transplantation. Here immunoSEQ multiplex PCR was the method, and the copy in TCRdb shows in-frame clones only, minus some. The sample records 6,000 to 9,000 clones, around a third being singletons. The input for sequencing was alloreactive CD8+ T cells from a mixed lymphocyte reaction culture, taken before transplantation. These TCRs come from a human patient who was an organ donor for intestinal transplantation. CDR3s include the opening cysteine and the closing phenylalanine or tryptophan. The order of the fields is J gene, clone size, V gene, D gene, CDR3 protein, CDR3 DNA. A D gene is named only where the DNA matches it firmly. Some rows mark clone size as missing; the rest say once, few, many or name a class of expanded clone.

j_call: TRBJ2-3; clone_size: few; v_call: TRBV5-6; d_call: TRBD2; cdr3_aa: CASSSELAGGHTQYF; cdr3_nt: TGTGCCAGCAGCTCCGAACTAGCGGGGGGGCATACGCAGTATTTT
j_call: TRBJ1-3; clone_size: -; v_call: TRBV5-1; d_call: -; cdr3_aa: CASEDEGNTIYF; cdr3_nt: TGCGCCAGCGAAGATGAGGGAAACACCATATATTTT
j_call: TRBJ1-1; clone_size: -; v_call: TRBV6-8; d_call: -; cdr3_aa: CASSYSLRNTEAFF; cdr3_nt: TGTGCCAGCAGTTACTCGTTACGGAACACTGAAGCTTTCTTT
j_call: TRBJ1-1; clone_size: few; v_call: TRBV7-2; d_call: -; cdr3_aa: CASSFGTYMNTEAFF; cdr3_nt: TGTGCCAGCAGCTTTGGGACATACATGAACACTGAAGCTTTCTTT
j_call: TRBJ1-6; clone_size: few; v_call: TRBV11-2; d_call: -; cdr3_aa: CASRNVRGISYNSPLHF; cdr3_nt: TGTGCCAGCAGAAACGTGAGGGGTATTTCCTATAATTCACCCCTCCACTTT
j_call: TRBJ2-3; clone_size: few; v_call: TRBV7-9; d_call: -; cdr3_aa: CASSSVKNTDTQYF; cdr3_nt: TGTGCCAGCAGCTCAGTCAAGAACACAGATACGCAGTATTTT
j_call: TRBJ2-7; clone_size: -; v_call: TRBV6-1; d_call: -; cdr3_aa: CASSEAPFYLTPYEQYF; cdr3_nt: TGTGCCAGCAGTGAAGCCCCTTTTTACCTAACACCCTACGAGCAGTACTTC
j_call: TRBJ1-3; clone_size: -; v_call: TRBV4-2; d_call: -; cdr3_aa: CASSLADTEPISGNTIYF; cdr3_nt: TGTGCCAGCAGCCTCGCCGACACAGAGCCCATCTCTGGAAACACCATATATTTT
j_call: TRBJ2-7; clone_size: few; v_call: TRBV6-9; d_call: TRBD1; cdr3_aa: CASSPGTGPVYEQYF; cdr3_nt: TGTGCCAGCAGTCCCGGGACAGGCCCCGTCTACGAGCAGTACTTC
j_call: TRBJ1-3; clone_size: -; v_call: TRBV4-1; d_call: -; cdr3_aa: CASDLSILSGNTIYF; cdr3_nt: TGCGCCAGCGATCTAAGTATCCTCTCTGGAAACACCATATATTTT
j_call: TRBJ1-1; clone_size: -; v_call: TRBV4-3; d_call: TRBD1; cdr3_aa: CASSRWTGEWNTEAFF; cdr3_nt: TGCGCCAGCAGCCGTTGGACAGGGGAGTGGAACACTGAAGCTTTCTTT
j_call: TRBJ2-7; clone_size: -; v_call: TRBV11-1; d_call: -; cdr3_aa: CASSPGSPSYEQYF; cdr3_nt: TGTGCCAGCAGTCCCGGGTCCCCTTCCTACGAGCAGTACTTC
j_call: TRBJ1-5; clone_size: few; v_call: TRBV4-1; d_call: -; cdr3_aa: CASSHGWGPRQPQHF; cdr3_nt: TGCGCCAGCAGCCATGGCTGGGGTCCGAGGCAGCCCCAGCATTTT
j_call: TRBJ2-2; clone_size: -; v_call: TRBV27; d_call: -; cdr3_aa: CASSLRQPTGELFF; cdr3_nt: TGTGCCAGCAGTTTGCGACAACCCACCGGGGAGCTGTTTTTT
j_call: TRBJ2-3; clone_size: once; v_call: TRBV4-2; d_call: -; cdr3_aa: CASSYLTWVLGDTQYF; cdr3_nt: TGTGCCAGCAGCTACCTGACATGGGTTTTAGGAGATACGCAGTATTTT
j_call: TRBJ1-1; clone_size: -; v_call: TRBV4-2; d_call: -; cdr3_aa: CASSFPRSTEAFF; cdr3_nt: TGTGCCAGCAGCTTCCCCAGGTCCACTGAAGCTTTCTTT
j_call: TRBJ2-1; clone_size: -; v_call: TRBV7-9; d_call: TRBD2; cdr3_aa: CASSFGTSGDEQFF; cdr3_nt: TGTGCCAGCAGCTTCGGGACTAGCGGCGATGAGCAGTTCTTC
j_call: TRBJ2-7; clone_size: -; v_call: TRBV19; d_call: -; cdr3_aa: CASRTYEQYF; cdr3_nt: TGTGCCAGTCGGACCTACGAGCAGTACTTC
j_call: TRBJ2-1; clone_size: -; v_call: TRBV19; d_call: -; cdr3_aa: CASSLDSYNEQFF; cdr3_nt: TGTGCCAGTAGCCTAGACAGCTACAATGAGCAGTTCTTC
j_call: TRBJ2-3; clone_size: few; v_call: TRBV5-4; d_call: TRBD2; cdr3_aa: CASSLQAGGRDTQYF; cdr3_nt: TGTGCCAGCAGCTTGCAGGCGGGGGGGCGAGATACGCAGTATTTT
j_call: TRBJ2-7; clone_size: -; v_call: TRBV7-6; d_call: -; cdr3_aa: CASSLWVFEQYF; cdr3_nt: TGTGCCAGCAGCTTATGGGTGTTCGAGCAGTACTTC
j_call: TRBJ1-3; clone_size: few; v_call: TRBV2; d_call: -; cdr3_aa: CARPAGGNTIYF; cdr3_nt: TGTGCCAGACCTGCAGGAGGAAACACCATATATTTT
j_call: TRBJ2-6; clone_size: -; v_call: TRBV2; d_call: -; cdr3_aa: CASSRPRYRYKSRANVLTF; cdr3_nt: TGTGCCAGCAGTAGACCTCGTTACCGATACAAAAGTCGGGCCAACGTCCTGACTTTC
j_call: TRBJ2-6; clone_size: few; v_call: TRBV7-9; d_call: -; cdr3_aa: CASSARGTSGANVLTF; cdr3_nt: TGTGCCAGCAGCGCGAGAGGGACCTCTGGGGCCAACGTCCTGACTTTC
j_call: TRBJ2-1; clone_size: -; v_call: TRBV7-2; d_call: TRBD2; cdr3_aa: CASSLLAEGFSEQFF; cdr3_nt: TGTGCCAGCAGCTTGCTAGCGGAGGGGTTTAGTGAGCAGTTCTTC
j_call: TRBJ2-3; clone_size: -; v_call: TRBV5-6; d_call: TRBD2; cdr3_aa: CASSFLSGGLLDTQYF; cdr3_nt: TGTGCCAGCAGCTTCCTTAGCGGGGGGCTACTAGATACGCAGTATTTT
j_call: TRBJ2-7; clone_size: -; v_call: TRBV25-1; d_call: -; cdr3_aa: CASSYLGALGRNYEQYF; cdr3_nt: TGTGCCAGCAGCTATTTAGGAGCCCTGGGACGTAATTACGAGCAGTACTTC
j_call: TRBJ1-1; clone_size: -; v_call: TRBV9; d_call: -; cdr3_aa: CASSVSEITEAFF; cdr3_nt: TGTGCCAGCAGCGTATCAGAGATCACTGAAGCTTTCTTT
j_call: TRBJ2-1; clone_size: -; v_call: TRBV7-2; d_call: -; cdr3_aa: CASTDSPGLSYNEQFF; cdr3_nt: TGTGCCAGCACCGATTCCCCGGGACTCAGCTACAATGAGCAGTTCTTC
j_call: TRBJ2-1; clone_size: few; v_call: TRBV13; d_call: -; cdr3_aa: CASSPTTNEQFF; cdr3_nt: TGTGCCAGCAGCCCCACCACAAATGAGCAGTTCTTC
j_call: TRBJ1-1; clone_size: few; v_call: TRBV2; d_call: -; cdr3_aa: CASSLQGSYTEAFF; cdr3_nt: TGTGCCAGCAGTTTACAGGGTTCGTACACTGAAGCTTTCTTT
j_call: TRBJ1-2; clone_size: -; v_call: TRBV6-5; d_call: -; cdr3_aa: CASSHRSGYTF; cdr3_nt: TGTGCCAGCAGCCACAGGTCTGGCTACACCTTC
j_call: TRBJ2-5; clone_size: -; v_call: TRBV5-4; d_call: TRBD2; cdr3_aa: CASSPLTSGVAPGTQYF; cdr3_nt: TGTGCCAGCAGCCCCTTAACTAGCGGGGTGGCCCCGGGGACCCAGTACTTC
j_call: TRBJ1-5; clone_size: medium-sized; v_call: TRBV10-1; d_call: -; cdr3_aa: CASSEGLVTIKQPQHF; cdr3_nt: TGCGCCAGCAGTGAGGGGCTGGTAACGATTAAACAGCCCCAGCATTTT
j_call: TRBJ2-3; clone_size: -; v_call: TRBV6-9; d_call: -; cdr3_aa: CASSDLTGEDTQYF; cdr3_nt: TGTGCCAGCAGTGACCTGACAGGAGAAGATACGCAGTATTTT
j_call: TRBJ1-2; clone_size: -; v_call: TRBV7-6; d_call: -; cdr3_aa: CASSLVNGYGYTF; cdr3_nt: TGTGCCAGCAGCTTAGTGAACGGCTATGGCTACACCTTC
j_call: TRBJ2-2; clone_size: few; v_call: TRBV6-5; d_call: -; cdr3_aa: CASRGAGELFF; cdr3_nt: TGTGCCAGCAGAGGAGCCGGGGAGCTGTTTTTT
j_call: TRBJ1-2; clone_size: few; v_call: TRBV30; d_call: -; cdr3_aa: CAWNWGDGYTF; cdr3_nt: TGTGCCTGGAATTGGGGGGATGGCTACACCTTC
j_call: TRBJ1-2; clone_size: few; v_call: TRBV6-5; d_call: -; cdr3_aa: CASSIGPYGYTF; cdr3_nt: TGTGCCAGCAGTATCGGACCCTATGGCTACACCTTC
j_call: TRBJ1-1; clone_size: -; v_call: TRBV27; d_call: TRBD1; cdr3_aa: CASSYSTGGRNTEAFF; cdr3_nt: TGTGCCAGCAGTTACTCGACAGGGGGGCGGAACACTGAAGCTTTCTTT
j_call: TRBJ2-7; clone_size: few; v_call: TRBV6-5; d_call: TRBD1; cdr3_aa: CASSHTGGVYEQYF; cdr3_nt: TGTGCCAGCAGCCATACAGGGGGCGTCTACGAGCAGTACTTC
j_call: TRBJ1-2; clone_size: few; v_call: TRBV7-3; d_call: TRBD1; cdr3_aa: CASSRGRGGYTF; cdr3_nt: TGTGCCAGCAGCAGGGGGCGCGGAGGCTACACCTTC
j_call: TRBJ2-1; clone_size: -; v_call: TRBV5-1; d_call: TRBD1; cdr3_aa: CASSILTGGWDEQFF; cdr3_nt: TGCGCCAGCAGCATCTTGACAGGGGGTTGGGATGAGCAGTTCTTC
j_call: TRBJ1-1; clone_size: -; v_call: TRBV21-1; d_call: -; cdr3_aa: CASSNPIQNTEAFF; cdr3_nt: TGTGCCAGCAGCAATCCGATCCAGAACACTGAAGCTTTCTTT
j_call: TRBJ2-7; clone_size: -; v_call: TRBV2; d_call: TRBD1; cdr3_aa: CASNFRDRGRRFLSAQYF; cdr3_nt: TGTGCCAGCAACTTCCGGGACAGGGGGCGTCGGTTTTTATCTGCGCAGTACTTC
j_call: TRBJ2-1; clone_size: few; v_call: TRBV5-4; d_call: -; cdr3_aa: CASSQDRSSYNEQFF; cdr3_nt: TGCGCCAGCAGCCAAGATCGGAGCTCCTACAATGAGCAGTTCTTC
j_call: TRBJ1-6; clone_size: -; v_call: TRBV18; d_call: -; cdr3_aa: CASSGRNSYNSPLHF; cdr3_nt: TGTGCCAGCTCGGGTCGGAACTCCTATAATTCACCCCTCCACTTT
j_call: TRBJ2-7; clone_size: -; v_call: TRBV6-5; d_call: -; cdr3_aa: CASSYFEPSSYEQYF; cdr3_nt: TGTGCCAGCAGTTACTTTGAGCCGAGCTCCTACGAGCAGTACTTC
j_call: TRBJ1-1; clone_size: -; v_call: TRBV18; d_call: -; cdr3_aa: CASSPPYGRPGAFF; cdr3_nt: TGTGCCAGCTCACCACCGTATGGTCGGCCTGGAGCTTTCTTT
j_call: TRBJ1-4; clone_size: few; v_call: TRBV7-9; d_call: -; cdr3_aa: CASSPLFGRQTSNEKLFF; cdr3_nt: TGTGCCAGCAGCCCCCTGTTTGGGAGACAGACCTCTAATGAAAAACTGTTTTTT
j_call: TRBJ1-2; clone_size: -; v_call: TRBV7-6; d_call: TRBD1; cdr3_aa: CASSPDPRTGAYGYTF; cdr3_nt: TGTGCCAGCAGCCCTGACCCCCGGACAGGGGCGTATGGCTACACCTTC
j_call: TRBJ2-7; clone_size: -; v_call: TRBV27; d_call: TRBD1; cdr3_aa: CASRPTGVGYEQYF; cdr3_nt: TGTGCCAGCAGGCCGACAGGGGTTGGCTACGAGCAGTACTTC